This paragraph reports one T cell receptor (beta chain). This CDR3 is 17 amino acids long. The source of the sample is a study of T cell changes during pregnancy in multiple sclerosis. Clones were sequenced by immunoSEQ multiplex PCR, and TCRdb holds only the in-frame ones, with some missing. The sample has tens of thousands of clones; roughly 92% are singletons. Sample: CD8+ T cells from peripheral blood mononuclear cells, taken in the third trimester of pregnancy. The chain uses TRBV21-1 and TRBJ1-6; the table's D call of TRBD1 was not tested on the DNA. TRBV21-1 counts as a pseudogene. The TCR was taken from a female donor in good health, enrolled as a control in a pregnancy study. The CDR3 DNA reads as TGTGCCAGCAGCCCCCGGCGGCAGGGATGGGGTAATTCACCCCTCCACTTT. It encodes CASSPRRQGWGNSPLHF.